This T cell receptor beta chain was recorded in a study of radiotherapy plus CTLA-4 blockade in lung cancer. J was trimmed by 2 bases and V by 4 bases; bases with no gene match: 7. CDR3 size: 15 residues. Germline V lookup: CDR1 SGHKS, CDR2 YYEKEE (reference sequence). Sequenced by immunoSEQ multiplex PCR; TCRdb stores in-frame clones only, minus some. The table lists tens of thousands of clones, approximately 81% of them singletons. The rearrangement uses TRBV5-5 and TRBJ2-3, with 7 bases identical to TRBD2. The receptor was isolated from a human donor with non-small cell lung cancer that progressed on radiotherapy plus ipilimumab. The sample consisted of peripheral blood, taken from a patient treated with radiotherapy plus ipilimumab. CDR3 DNA: TGTGCCAGCAGCGAGAGCGGGGACTACACAGATACGCAGTATTTT. It translates to CASSESGDYTDTQYF. The full variable domain, its missing parts supplied by reference TRBV5-5 and TRBJ2-3, is DAGVTQSPTHLIKTRGQQVTLRCSPISGHKSVSWYQQVLGQGPQFIFQYYEKEERGRGNFPDRFSARQFPNYSSELNVNALLLGDSALYLCASSESGDYTDTQYFGPGTRLTVL.